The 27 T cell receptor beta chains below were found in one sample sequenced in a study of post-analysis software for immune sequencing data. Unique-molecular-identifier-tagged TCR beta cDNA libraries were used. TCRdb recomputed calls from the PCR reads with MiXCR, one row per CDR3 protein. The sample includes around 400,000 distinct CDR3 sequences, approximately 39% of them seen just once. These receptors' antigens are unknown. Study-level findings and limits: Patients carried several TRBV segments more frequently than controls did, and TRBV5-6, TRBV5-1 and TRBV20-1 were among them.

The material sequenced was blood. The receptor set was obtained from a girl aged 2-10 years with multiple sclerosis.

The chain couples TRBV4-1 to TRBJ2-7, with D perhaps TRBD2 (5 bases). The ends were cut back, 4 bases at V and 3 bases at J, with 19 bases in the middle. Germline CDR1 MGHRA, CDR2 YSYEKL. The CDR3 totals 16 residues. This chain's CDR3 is CASSPYLGLRIYEQYF. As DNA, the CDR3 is TGCGCCAGCAGCCCTTATCTCGGACTGAGGATCTACGAGCAGTACTTC.

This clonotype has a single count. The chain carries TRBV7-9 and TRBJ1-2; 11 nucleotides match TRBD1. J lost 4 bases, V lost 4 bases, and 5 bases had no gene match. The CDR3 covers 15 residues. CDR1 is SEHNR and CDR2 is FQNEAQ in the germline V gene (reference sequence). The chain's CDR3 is CASSSRDRGVYGYTF. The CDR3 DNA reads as TGTGCCAGCAGCTCCCGGGACAGGGGGGTCTATGGCTACACCTTC.

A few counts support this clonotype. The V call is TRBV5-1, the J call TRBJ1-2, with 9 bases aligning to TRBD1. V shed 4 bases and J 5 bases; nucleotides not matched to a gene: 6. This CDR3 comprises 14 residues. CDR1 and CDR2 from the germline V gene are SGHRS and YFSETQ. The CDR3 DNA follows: TGCGCCAGCAGCCGGGGACAGGGAGAGTATGGCTACACCTTC. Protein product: CASSRGQGEYGYTF.

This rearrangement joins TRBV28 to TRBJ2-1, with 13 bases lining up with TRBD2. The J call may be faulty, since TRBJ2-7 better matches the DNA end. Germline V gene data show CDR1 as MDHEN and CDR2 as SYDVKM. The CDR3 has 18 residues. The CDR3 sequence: CASSFSGLAGSSYNEQYF. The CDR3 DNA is TGTGCCAGCAGTTTCTCGGGACTAGCGGGGAGCTCCTACAATGAGCAGTACTTC.

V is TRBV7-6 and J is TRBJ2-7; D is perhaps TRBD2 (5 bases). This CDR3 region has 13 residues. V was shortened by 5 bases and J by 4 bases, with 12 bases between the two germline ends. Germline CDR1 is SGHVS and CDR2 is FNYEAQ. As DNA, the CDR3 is TGTGCCAGCAGCCGAAGTTCGGGATACGAGCAGTACTTC. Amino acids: CASSRSSGYEQYF. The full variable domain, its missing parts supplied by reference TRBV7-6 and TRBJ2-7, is GAGVSQSPRYKVTKRGQDVALRCDPISGHVSLYWYRQALGQGPEFLTYFNYEAQQDKSGLPNDRFSAERPEGSISTLTIQRTEQRDSAMYRCASSRSSGYEQYFGPGTRLTVT.

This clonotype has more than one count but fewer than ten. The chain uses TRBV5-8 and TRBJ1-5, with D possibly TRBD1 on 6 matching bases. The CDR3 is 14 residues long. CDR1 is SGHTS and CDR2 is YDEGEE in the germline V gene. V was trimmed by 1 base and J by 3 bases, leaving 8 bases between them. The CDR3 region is CASSLRTANQPQHF. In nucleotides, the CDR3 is TGTGCCAGCAGCTTGAGGACAGCCAATCAGCCCCAGCATTTT.

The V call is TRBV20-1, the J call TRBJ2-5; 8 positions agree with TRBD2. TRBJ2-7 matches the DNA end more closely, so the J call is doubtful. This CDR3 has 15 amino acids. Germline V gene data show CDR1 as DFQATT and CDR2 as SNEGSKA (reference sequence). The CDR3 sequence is CSAREDGRATIEQYF. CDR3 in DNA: TGCAGTGCTAGAGAGGACGGGAGGGCCACAATCGAGCAGTACTTC.

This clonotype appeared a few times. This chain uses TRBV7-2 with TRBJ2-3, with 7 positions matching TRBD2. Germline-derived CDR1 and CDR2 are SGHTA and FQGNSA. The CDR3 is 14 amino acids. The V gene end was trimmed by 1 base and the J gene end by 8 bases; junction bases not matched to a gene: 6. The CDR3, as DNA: TGTGCCAGCAGCTTAGGCGGGAGAGGCGTTACGCAGTATTTT. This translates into CASSLGGRGVTQYF.

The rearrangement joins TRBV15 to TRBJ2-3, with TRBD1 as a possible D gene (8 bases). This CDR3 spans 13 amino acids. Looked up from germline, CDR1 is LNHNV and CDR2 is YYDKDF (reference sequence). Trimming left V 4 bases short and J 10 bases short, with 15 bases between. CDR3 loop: CATSTNTGGAQYF. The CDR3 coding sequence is TGTGCCACCAGCACGAACACAGGGGGGGCGCAGTATTTT.

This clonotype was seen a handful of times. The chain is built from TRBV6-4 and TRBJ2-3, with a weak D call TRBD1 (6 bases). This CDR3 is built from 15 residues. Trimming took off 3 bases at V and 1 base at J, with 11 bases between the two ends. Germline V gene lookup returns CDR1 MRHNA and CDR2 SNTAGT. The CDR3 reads CASSDTGLGTDTQYF. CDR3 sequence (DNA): TGTGCCAGCAGTGATACAGGGCTGGGCACAGATACGCAGTATTTT.

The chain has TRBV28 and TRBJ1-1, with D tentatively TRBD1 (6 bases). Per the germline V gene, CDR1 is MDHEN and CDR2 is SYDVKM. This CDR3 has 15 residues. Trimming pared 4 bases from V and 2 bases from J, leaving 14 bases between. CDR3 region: CASSSALQGNTEAFF. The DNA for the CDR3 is TGTGCCAGCAGTTCTGCCCTACAGGGTAACACTGAAGCTTTCTTT.

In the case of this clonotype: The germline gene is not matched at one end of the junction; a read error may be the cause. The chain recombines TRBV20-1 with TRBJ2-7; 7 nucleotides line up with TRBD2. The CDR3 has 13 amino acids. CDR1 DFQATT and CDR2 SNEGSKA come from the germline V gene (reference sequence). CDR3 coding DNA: TGCAGTGCTCCGGGCGGGGGATTGTACGAGCAGTGCTTC. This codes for CSAPGGGLYEQCF.

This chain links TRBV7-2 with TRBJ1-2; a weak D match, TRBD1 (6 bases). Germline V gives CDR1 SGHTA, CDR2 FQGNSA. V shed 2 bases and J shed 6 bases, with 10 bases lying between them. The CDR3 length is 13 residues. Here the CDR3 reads CASSLNRADGYTF. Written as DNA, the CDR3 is TGTGCCAGCAGCTTAAACAGGGCGGATGGCTACACCTTC.

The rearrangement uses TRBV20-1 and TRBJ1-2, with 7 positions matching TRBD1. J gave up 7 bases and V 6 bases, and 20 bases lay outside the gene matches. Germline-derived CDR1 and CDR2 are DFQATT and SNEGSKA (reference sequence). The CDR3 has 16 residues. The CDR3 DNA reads TGCAGTGCCACGATTTGGCCTGGGAAGGGGGCAGGTGGCTACACCTTC. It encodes CSATIWPGKGAGGYTF.

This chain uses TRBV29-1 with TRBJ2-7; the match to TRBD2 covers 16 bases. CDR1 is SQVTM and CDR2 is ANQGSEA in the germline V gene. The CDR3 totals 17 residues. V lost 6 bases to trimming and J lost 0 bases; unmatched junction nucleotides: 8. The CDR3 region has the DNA TGCAGCGTAACAGGGACTAGCGGGAGGGCGGACTCCTACGAGCAGTACTTC. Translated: CSVTGTSGRADSYEQYF.

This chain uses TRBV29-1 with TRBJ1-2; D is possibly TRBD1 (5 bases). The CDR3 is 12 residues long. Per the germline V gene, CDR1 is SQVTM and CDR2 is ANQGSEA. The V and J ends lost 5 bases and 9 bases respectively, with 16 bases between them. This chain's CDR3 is CSVRGGIGSYTF. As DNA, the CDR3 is TGCAGCGTTCGCGGGGGAATTGGGAGCTACACCTTC.

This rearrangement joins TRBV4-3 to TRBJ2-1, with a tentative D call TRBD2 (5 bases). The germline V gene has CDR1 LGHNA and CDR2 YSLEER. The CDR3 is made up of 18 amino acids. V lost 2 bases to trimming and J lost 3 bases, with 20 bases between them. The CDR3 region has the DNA TGCGCCAGCAGCCAACAGTTGCCGGGGATTTATTTCTACAATGAGCAGTTCTTC. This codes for CASSQQLPGIYFYNEQFF.

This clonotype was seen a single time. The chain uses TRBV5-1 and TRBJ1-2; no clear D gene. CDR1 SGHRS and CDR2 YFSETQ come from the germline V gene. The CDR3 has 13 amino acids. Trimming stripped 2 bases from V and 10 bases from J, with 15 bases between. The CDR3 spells CASSFNPGSIYTF. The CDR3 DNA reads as TGCGCCAGCAGCTTTAATCCGGGGTCTATCTACACCTTC. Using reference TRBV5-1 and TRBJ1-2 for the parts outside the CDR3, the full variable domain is KAGVTQTPRYLIKTRGQQVTLSCSPISGHRSVSWYQQTPGQGLQFLFEYFSETQRNKGNFPGRFSGRQFSNSRSEMNVSTLELGDSALYLCASSFNPGSIYTFGSGTRLTVV.

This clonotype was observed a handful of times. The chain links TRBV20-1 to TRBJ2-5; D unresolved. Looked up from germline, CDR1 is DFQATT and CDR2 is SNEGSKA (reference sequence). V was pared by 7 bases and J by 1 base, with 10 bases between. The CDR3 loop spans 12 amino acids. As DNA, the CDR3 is TGCAGTGTAGTTAAAGGCCAAGAGACCCAGTACTTC. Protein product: CSVVKGQETQYF.

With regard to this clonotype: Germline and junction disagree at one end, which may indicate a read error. The CDR3 sequence is CSTSQVGYEQYF. The CDR3 region has the DNA TGCAGTACTAGCCAGGTGGGCTACGAGCAGTACTTC. The V call is TRBV20-1, the J call TRBJ2-5; tentative D call: TRBD2 (6 bases). TRBJ2-7 explains the end of the DNA better; the J call may be wrong. This CDR3 comprises 12 residues. CDR1 is DFQATT, CDR2 SNEGSKA, per germline (reference sequence).

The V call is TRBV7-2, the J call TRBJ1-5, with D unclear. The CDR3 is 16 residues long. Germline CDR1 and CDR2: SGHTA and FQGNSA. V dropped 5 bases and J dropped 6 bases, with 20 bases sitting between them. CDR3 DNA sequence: TGTGCCAGCAGCCTAGGTAGATGGGGATCCCTTCAGCCCCAGCATTTT. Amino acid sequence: CASSLGRWGSLQPQHF.

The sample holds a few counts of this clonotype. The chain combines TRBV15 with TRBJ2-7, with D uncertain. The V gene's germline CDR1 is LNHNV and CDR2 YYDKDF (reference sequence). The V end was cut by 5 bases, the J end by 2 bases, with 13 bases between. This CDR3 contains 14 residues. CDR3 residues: CATSSNAYPYEQYF. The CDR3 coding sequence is TGTGCCACCAGCTCGAACGCATATCCCTACGAGCAGTACTTC. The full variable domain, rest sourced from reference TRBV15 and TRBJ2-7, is DAMVIQNPRYQVTQFGKPVTLSCSQTLNHNVMYWYQQKSSQAPKLLFHYYDKDFNNEADTPDNFQSRRPNTSFCFLDIRSPGLGDTAMYLCATSSNAYPYEQYFGPGTRLTVT.

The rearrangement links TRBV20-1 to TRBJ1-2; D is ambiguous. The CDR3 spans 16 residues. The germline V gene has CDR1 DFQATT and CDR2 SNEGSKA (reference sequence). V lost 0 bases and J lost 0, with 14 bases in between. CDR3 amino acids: CSARDIGRSTNYGYTF. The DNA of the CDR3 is TGCAGTGCTAGAGATATCGGGCGAAGCACTAACTATGGCTACACCTTC.

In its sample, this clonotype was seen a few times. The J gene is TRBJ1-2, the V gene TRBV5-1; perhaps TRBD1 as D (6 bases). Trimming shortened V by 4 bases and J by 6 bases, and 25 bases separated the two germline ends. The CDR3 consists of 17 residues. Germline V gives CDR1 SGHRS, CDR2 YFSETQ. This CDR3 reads CASSRDGLPTGGNGYTF. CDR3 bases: TGCGCCAGCAGCCGGGACGGCCTTCCGACAGGCGGGAATGGCTACACCTTC.

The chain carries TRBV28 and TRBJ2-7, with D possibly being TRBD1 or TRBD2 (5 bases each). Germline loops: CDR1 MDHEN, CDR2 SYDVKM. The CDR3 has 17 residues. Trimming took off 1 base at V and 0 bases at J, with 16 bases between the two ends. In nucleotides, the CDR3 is TGTGCCAGCAGTTTATCTTCCATGGGACGACTCTCCTACGAGCAGTACTTC. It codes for CASSLSSMGRLSYEQYF.

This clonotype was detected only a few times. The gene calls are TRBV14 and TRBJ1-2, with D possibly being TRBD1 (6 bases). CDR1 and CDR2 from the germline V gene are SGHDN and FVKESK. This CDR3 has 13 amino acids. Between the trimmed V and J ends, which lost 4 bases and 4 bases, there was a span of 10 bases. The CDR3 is CASSPDSTYGYTF. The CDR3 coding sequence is TGTGCCAGCAGCCCGGACAGTACCTATGGCTACACCTTC.

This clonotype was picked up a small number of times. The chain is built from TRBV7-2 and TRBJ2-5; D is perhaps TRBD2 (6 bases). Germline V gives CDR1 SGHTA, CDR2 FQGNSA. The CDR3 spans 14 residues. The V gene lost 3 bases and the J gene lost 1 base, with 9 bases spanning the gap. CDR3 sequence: CASSFMGLQETQYF. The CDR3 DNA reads TGTGCCAGCAGCTTCATGGGACTCCAAGAGACCCAGTACTTC.